The T cell receptor beta chain under discussion was sequenced for a study of blood T cell repertoires in COVID-19. Across the whole study: COVID-19 samples from acute and convalescent phases originated in the United States, Italy and Spain. Sample material is recorded as cDNA or gDNA derived from T cells, B-cell-depleted T cells, or PBMCs.

Per the original data handling: Counts of nucleated cells, estimated from reference gene primer amplification, were obtained. Assay: immunoSEQ multiplex PCR; the TCRdb copy retains only in-frame clones and omits some. That table supplies the V and J calls and clone size; D and trimming were determined from the DNA. This sample has approximately 160,000 clones, with approximately 84% found just once. This clone is a singleton in its sample. This receptor was obtained from a woman in her fifties or sixties with COVID-19, enrolled during active disease. The sequenced material came from peripheral blood.

As DNA, the CDR3 is TGTGCCAGTAGTATGATGTTGGGGGCGGTAGCTGAAGCTTTCTTT. Protein product: CASSMMLGAVAEAFF. V and J are TRBV19 and TRBJ1-1, with D tentatively TRBD1 (6 bases). Germline loops: CDR1 LNHDA, CDR2 SQIVND (reference sequence). With 3 bases removed from V and 6 bases from J, the gap between germline ends came to 17 bases. The CDR3 covers 15 residues.